The following is a TCR beta chain sequence with its context. The PCR employed 60 Vbeta primers together with 13 Jbeta primers. TCRdb keeps only in-frame clones here, not all; method: immunoSEQ multiplex PCR. The table records hundreds of thousands of clones, less than 85% of them present only once. This specimen comes from a study of cytomegalovirus exposure and HLA in healthy donors. This CDR3 is built from 17 residues. CDR1 is MNHNS, CDR2 SASEGT, per germline. V gave up 4 bases and J gave up 4 bases; unmatched junction bases: 15. The origin of this receptor is a girl aged 2-9 years in good health and CMV-seronegative. The source material was PBMCs. This rearrangement joins TRBV6-1 to TRBJ1-2; 7 bases map to TRBD1. DNA of the CDR3: TGTGCCAGCAGTGCATACAGGGGTTCGAGAGGCGTCTATGGCTACACCTTC. This encodes CASSAYRGSRGVYGYTF.